The following is a T cell receptor beta chain sequence with its context. TCRdb's table, derived via immunoSEQ multiplex PCR, lists solely in-frame clones and lacks some. Of 45,000 to 60,000 clones listed, around 91% are singletons. Germline CDR1 is SGHTA and CDR2 is FQGNSA. The CDR3 consists of 14 residues. V was shortened by 4 bases and J by 6 bases, with 16 bases between the two germline ends. The data were obtained in a study of technical replicates of blood from four donors. The sequence came from a human donor in good health. Some clones in this sample may be carry-over from other donors' samples. The sequencing sample was made of PBMCs. The genes are TRBV7-2 and TRBJ2-7; D is ambiguous. CDR3 region: CASSSGAFNGEQYF. CDR3 sequence (DNA): TGTGCCAGCAGCTCGGGTGCCTTCAACGGCGAGCAGTACTTC.